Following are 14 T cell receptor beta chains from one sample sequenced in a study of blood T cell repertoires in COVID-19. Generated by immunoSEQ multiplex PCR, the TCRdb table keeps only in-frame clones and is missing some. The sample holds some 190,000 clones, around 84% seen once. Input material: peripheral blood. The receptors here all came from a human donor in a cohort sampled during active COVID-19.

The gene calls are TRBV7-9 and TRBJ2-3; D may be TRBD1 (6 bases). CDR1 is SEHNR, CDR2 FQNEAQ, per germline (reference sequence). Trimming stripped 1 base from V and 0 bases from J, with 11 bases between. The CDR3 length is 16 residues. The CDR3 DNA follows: TGTGCCAGCAGCTTAGGGAGGACAGCTAGCACAGATACGCAGTATTTT. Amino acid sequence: CASSLGRTASTDTQYF.

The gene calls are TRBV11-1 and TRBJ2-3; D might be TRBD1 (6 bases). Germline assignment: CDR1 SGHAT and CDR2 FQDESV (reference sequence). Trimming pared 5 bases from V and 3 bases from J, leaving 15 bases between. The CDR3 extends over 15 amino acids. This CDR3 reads CASSGRGAGTDTQYF. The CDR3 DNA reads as TGTGCCAGCAGCGGCAGGGGCGCCGGTACAGATACGCAGTATTTT.

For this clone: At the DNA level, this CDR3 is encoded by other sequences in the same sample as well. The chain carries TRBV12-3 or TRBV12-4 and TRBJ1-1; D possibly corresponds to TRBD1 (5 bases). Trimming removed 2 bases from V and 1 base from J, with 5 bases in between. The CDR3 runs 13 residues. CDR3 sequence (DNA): TGTGCCAGCAGTTTACAGGGGAACACTGAAGCTTTCTTT. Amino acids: CASSLQGNTEAFF.

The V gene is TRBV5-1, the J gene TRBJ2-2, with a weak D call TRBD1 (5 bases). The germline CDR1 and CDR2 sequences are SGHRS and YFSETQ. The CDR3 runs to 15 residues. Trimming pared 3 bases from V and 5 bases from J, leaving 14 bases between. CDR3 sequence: CASSWTSDQTGELFF. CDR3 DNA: TGCGCCAGCAGCTGGACATCGGACCAGACCGGGGAGCTGTTTTTT. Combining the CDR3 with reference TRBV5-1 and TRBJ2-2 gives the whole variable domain KAGVTQTPRYLIKTRGQQVTLSCSPISGHRSVSWYQQTPGQGLQFLFEYFSETQRNKGNFPGRFSGRQFSNSRSEMNVSTLELGDSALYLCASSWTSDQTGELFFGEGSRLTVL.

In DNA form, the CDR3 reads TGTGCCAGCAGTCCTCTAGCACCTCTTCGTCAAGAGACCCAGTACTTC. Translating it yields CASSPLAPLRQETQYF. The chain is built from TRBV28 and TRBJ2-5; possibly TRBD2 for D (5 bases). The CDR3 totals 16 residues. Trimming removed 5 bases at V and 2 bases at J, with 18 bases between. Per the germline V gene, CDR1 is MDHEN and CDR2 is SYDVKM.

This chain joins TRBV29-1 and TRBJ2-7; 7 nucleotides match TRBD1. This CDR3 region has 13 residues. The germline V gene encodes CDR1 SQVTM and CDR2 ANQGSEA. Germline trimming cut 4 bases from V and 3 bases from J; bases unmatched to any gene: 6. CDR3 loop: CSVVVRGLYEQYF. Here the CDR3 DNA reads TGCAGCGTTGTGGTGAGGGGGCTCTACGAGCAGTACTTC.

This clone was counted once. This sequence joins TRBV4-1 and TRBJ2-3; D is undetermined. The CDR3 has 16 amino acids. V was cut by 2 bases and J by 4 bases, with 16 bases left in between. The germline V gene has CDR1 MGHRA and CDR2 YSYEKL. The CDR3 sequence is CASSQRSDPGPDTQYF. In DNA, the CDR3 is TGCGCCAGCAGCCAAAGAAGCGATCCCGGCCCAGATACGCAGTATTTT.

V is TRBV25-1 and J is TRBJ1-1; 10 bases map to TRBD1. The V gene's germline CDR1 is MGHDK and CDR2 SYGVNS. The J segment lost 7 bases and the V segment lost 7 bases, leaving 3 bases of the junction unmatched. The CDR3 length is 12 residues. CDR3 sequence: CASIGTGDEAFF. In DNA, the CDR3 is TGTGCCAGCATCGGGACAGGGGATGAAGCTTTCTTT.

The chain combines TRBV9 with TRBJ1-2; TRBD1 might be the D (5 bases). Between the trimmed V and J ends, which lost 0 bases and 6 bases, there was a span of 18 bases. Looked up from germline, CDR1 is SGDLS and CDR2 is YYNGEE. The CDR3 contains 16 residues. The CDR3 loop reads CASSVATRGIYNGYTF. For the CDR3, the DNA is TGTGCCAGCAGCGTAGCTACAAGGGGAATATATAATGGCTACACCTTC. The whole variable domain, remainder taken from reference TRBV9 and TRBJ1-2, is DSGVTQTPKHLITATGQRVTLRCSPRSGDLSVYWYQQSLDQGLQFLIQYYNGEERAKGNILERFSAQQFPDLHSELNLSSLELGDSALYFCASSVATRGIYNGYTFGSGTRLTVV.

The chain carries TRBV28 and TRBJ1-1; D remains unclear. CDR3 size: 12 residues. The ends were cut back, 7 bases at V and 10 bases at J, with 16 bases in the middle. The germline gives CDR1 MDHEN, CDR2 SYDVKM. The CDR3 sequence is CASTETRGTAFF. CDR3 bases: TGTGCCAGCACGGAGACACGGGGAACAGCTTTCTTT.

The DNA for the CDR3 is TGTGCCAGCAGCCCACACCCCGGGGGGCACGCTGAAGCTTTCTTT. This sequence encodes CASSPHPGGHAEAFF. This chain links TRBV11-2 with TRBJ1-1, with D maybe TRBD1 (6 bases). Per germline, CDR1 SGHAT and CDR2 FQNNGV. The CDR3 loop spans 15 amino acids. V lost 5 bases, J lost 6 bases, and 19 bases lay in between.

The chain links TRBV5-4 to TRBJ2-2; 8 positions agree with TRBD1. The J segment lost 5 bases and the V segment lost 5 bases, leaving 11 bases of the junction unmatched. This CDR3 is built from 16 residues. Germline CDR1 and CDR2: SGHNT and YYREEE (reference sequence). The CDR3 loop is CASRGAGGKRTGELFF. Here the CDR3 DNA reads TGTGCCAGCAGGGGGGCAGGGGGCAAGCGAACCGGGGAGCTGTTTTTT.

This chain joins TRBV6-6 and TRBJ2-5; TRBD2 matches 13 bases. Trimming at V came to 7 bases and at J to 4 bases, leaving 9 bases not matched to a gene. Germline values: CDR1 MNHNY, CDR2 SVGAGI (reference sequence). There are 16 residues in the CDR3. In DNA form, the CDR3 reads TGTGCCAGCAAGACTAGCGGGGGGCCGAAACGAGAGACCCAGTACTTC. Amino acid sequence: CASKTSGGPKRETQYF.

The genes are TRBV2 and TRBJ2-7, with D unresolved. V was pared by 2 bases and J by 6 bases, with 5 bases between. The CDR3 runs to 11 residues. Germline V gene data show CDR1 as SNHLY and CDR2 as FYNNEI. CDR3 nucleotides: TGTGCCAGCAGTGAATGGCTCGAGCAGTACTTC. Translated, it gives CASSEWLEQYF. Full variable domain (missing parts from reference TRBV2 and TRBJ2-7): EPEVTQTPSHQVTQMGQEVILRCVPISNHLYFYWYRQILGQKVEFLVSFYNNEISEKSEIFDDQFSVERPDGSNFTLKIRSTKLEDSAMYFCASSEWLEQYFGPGTRLTVT.